The clone carrying this T cell receptor (beta chain) is classed as medium-sized. Its antigen remains unidentified. Treg sorting used a CD4+CD25+CD127-/low gate. Study-wide points: In terms of TCR gene usage, tumor memory CD4+ T cells clustered together with blood and lymph node memory CD4+ cells, as well as with lymph node naive CD4+ cells.

A single record per CDR3 protein comes from TCRdb applying MiXCR to the multiplex PCR reads. The sample holds over 650 distinct CDR3 sequences, about an eighth seen once. This TCR was recovered from a female donor with breast cancer. The specimen sequenced was Tregs sorted from blood.

This CDR3 reads CASRSGPGYGYTF. The DNA of the CDR3 is TGTGCCAGCAGGTCAGGACCCGGGTATGGCTACACCTTC. This rearrangement joins TRBV12-3 or TRBV12-4 to TRBJ1-2; D unresolved. This CDR3 region has 13 residues. V was trimmed by 6 bases and J by 5 bases, leaving 13 bases between them.